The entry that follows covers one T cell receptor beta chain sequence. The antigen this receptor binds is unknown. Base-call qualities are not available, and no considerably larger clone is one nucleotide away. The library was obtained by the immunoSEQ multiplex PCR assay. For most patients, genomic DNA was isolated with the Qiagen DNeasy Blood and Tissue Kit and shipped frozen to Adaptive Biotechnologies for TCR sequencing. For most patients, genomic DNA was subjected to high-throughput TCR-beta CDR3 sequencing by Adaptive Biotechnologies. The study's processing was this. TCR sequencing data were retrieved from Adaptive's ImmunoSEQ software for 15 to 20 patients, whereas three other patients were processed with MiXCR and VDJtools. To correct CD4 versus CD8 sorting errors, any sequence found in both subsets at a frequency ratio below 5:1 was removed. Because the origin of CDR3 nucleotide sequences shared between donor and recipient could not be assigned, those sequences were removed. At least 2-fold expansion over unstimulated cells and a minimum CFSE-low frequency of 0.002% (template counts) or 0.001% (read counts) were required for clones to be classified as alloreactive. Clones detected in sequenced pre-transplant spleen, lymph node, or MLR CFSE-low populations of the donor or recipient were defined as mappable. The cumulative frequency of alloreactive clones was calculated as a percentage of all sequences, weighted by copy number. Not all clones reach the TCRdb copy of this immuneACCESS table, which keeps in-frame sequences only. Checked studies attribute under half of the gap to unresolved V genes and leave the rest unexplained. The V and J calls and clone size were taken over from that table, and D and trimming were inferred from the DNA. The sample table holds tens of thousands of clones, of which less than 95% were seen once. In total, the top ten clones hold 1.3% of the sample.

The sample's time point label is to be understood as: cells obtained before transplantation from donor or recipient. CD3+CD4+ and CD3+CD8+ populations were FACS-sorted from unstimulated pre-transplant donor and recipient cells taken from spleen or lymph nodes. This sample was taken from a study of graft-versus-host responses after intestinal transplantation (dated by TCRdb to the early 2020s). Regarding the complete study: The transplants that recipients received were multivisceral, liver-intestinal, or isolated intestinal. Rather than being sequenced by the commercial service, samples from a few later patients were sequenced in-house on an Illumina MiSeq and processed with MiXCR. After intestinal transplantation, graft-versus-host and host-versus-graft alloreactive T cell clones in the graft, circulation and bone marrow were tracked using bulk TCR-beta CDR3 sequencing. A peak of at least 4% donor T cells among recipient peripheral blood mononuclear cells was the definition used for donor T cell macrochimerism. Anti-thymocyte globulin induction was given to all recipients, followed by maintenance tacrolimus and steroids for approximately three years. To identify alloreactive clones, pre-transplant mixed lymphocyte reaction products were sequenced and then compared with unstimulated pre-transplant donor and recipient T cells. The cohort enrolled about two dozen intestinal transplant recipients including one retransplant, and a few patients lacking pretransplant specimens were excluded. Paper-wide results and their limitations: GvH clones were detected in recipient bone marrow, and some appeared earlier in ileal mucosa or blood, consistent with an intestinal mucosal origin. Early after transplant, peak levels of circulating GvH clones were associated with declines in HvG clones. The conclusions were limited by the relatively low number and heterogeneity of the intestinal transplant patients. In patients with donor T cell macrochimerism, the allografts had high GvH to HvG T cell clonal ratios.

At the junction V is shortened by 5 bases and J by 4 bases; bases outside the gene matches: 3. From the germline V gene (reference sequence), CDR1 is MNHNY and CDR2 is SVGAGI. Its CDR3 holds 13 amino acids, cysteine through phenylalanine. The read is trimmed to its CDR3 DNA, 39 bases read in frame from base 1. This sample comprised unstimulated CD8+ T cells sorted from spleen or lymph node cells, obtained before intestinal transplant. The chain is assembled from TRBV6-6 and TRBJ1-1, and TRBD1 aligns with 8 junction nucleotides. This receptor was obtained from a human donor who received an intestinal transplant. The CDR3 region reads CASSPTGGTEAFF. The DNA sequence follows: TGTGCCAGCAGTCCAACAGGGGGCACTGAAGCTTTCTTT.